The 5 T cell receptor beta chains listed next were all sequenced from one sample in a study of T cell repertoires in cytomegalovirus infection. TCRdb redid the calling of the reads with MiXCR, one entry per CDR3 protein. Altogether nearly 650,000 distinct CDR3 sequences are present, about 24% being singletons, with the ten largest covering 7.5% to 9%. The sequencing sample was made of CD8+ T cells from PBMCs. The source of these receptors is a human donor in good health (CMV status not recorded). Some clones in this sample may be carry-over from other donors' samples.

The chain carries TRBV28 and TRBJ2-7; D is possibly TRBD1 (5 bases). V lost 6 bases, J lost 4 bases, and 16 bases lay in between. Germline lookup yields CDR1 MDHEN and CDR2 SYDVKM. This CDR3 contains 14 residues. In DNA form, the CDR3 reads TGTGCCAGCAGCCCCAGGGTTGAGGATTACGAGCAGTACGTC. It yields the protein CASSPRVEDYEQYV.

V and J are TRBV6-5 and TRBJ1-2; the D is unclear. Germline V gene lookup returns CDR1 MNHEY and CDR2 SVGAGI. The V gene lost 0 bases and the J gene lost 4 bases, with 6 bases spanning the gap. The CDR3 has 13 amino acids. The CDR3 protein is CASSYSTIYGYTF. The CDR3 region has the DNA TGTGCCAGCAGTTACTCGACAATCTATGGCTACACCTTC.

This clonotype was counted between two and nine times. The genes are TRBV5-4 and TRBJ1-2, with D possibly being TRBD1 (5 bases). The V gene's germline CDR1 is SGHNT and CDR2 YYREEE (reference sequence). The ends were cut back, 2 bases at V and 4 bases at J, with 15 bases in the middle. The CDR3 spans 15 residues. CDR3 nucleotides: TGTGCCAGCAGCTTAAACTACTACAGGTCCTATGGCTACACCTTC. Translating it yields CASSLNYYRSYGYTF.

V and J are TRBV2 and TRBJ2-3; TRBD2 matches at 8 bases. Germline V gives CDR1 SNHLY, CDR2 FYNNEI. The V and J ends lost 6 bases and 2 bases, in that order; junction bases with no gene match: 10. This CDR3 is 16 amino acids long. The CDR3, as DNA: TGTGCCAGCAGCGGGCTAGCGGGCGATTTCACAGATACGCAGTATTTT. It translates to CASSGLAGDFTDTQYF.

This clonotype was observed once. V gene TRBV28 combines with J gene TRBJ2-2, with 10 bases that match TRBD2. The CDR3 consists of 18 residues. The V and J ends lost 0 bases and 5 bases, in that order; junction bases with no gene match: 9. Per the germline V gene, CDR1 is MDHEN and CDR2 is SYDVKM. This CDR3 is CASSLWTAGGPWTGELFF. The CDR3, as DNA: TGTGCCAGCAGTTTATGGACAGCGGGGGGGCCGTGGACCGGGGAGCTGTTTTTT.